This T cell receptor beta chain is drawn from a study of cytomegalovirus exposure and HLA in healthy donors. The study ran its PCR with 60 Vbeta and 13 Jbeta primers. The method was immunoSEQ multiplex PCR; TCRdb's version includes in-frame clones alone and lacks a portion of them. The table has 150,000 to 200,000 clones, around four fifths seen once; the top ten hold approximately 1.2%. The CDR3 runs 14 residues. Trimming pared 1 base from V and 5 bases from J, leaving 14 bases between. From germline, CDR1 is GTSNPN and CDR2 SVGIG (reference sequence). The sequence derives from a boy aged 2 to 9 in good health and CMV-seronegative. The chain couples TRBV30 to TRBJ2-5, with D maybe TRBD1 (6 bases). Specimen: PBMCs. CDR3 nucleotide sequence: TGTGCCTGGAGTGAGACTTTTGGGGGCGAGACCCAGTACTTC. It encodes CAWSETFGGETQYF.